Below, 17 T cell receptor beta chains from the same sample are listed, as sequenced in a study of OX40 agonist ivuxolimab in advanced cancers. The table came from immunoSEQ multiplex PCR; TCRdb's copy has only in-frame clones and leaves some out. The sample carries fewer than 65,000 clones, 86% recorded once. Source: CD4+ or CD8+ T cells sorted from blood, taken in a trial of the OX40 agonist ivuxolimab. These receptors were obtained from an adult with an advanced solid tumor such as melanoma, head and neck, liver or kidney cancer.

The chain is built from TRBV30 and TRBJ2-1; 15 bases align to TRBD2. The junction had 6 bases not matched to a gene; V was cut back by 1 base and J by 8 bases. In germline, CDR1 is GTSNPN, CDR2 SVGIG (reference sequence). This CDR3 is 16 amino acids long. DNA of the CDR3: TGTGCCTGGAGTGCCGGACTAGCGGGAGGGTCGGATGAGCAGTTCTTC. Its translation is CAWSAGLAGGSDEQFF.

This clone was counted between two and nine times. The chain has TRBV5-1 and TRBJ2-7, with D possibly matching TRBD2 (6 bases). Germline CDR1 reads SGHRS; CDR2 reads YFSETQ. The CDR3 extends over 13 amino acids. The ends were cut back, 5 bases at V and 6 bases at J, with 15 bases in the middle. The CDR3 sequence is CASSVLEGVEQYF. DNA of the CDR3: TGCGCCAGCAGTGTGCTGGAGGGAGTCGAGCAGTACTTC.

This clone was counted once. CDR3 sequence reads: CASSLAVTSGKETQYF. The CDR3 DNA reads as TGTGCCAGCAGCTTGGCCGTGACTAGCGGGAAAGAGACCCAGTACTTC. The rearrangement links TRBV5-8 to TRBJ2-5, with 11 bases fitting TRBD2. V shed 0 bases, J shed 3 bases, and the junction held 4 bases outside the gene matches. The germline gives CDR1 SGHTS, CDR2 YDEGEE. There are 16 residues in the CDR3.

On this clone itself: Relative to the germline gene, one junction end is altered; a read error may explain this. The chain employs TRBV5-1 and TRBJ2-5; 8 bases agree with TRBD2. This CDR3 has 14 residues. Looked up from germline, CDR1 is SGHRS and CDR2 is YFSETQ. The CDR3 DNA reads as TGCGCCACCAGCAAAGCGGGAGCCGGGGAGACCCAGTACTTC. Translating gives CATSKAGAGETQYF.

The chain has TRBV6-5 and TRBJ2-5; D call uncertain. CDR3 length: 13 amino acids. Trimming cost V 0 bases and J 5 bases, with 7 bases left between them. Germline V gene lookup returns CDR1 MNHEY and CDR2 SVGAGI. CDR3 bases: TGTGCCAGCAGTTACTCGAACGTGGAGACCCAGTACTTC. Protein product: CASSYSNVETQYF.

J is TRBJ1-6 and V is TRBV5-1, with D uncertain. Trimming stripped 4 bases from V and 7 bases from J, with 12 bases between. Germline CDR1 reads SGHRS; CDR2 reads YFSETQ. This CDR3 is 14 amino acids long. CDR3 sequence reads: CASSLDGLNSPLHF. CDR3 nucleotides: TGCGCCAGCAGCCTGGACGGACTAAATTCACCCCTCCACTTT.

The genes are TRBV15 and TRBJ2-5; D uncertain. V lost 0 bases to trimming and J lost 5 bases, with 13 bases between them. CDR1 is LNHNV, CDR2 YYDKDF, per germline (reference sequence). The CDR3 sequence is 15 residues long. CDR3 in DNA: TGTGCCACCAGCAGAGATATGGCAGGTTGGGAGACCCAGTACTTC. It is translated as CATSRDMAGWETQYF.

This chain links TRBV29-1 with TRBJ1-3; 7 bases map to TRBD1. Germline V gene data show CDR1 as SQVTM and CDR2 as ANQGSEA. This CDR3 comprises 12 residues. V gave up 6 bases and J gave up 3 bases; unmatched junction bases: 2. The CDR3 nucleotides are TGCAGCGTCCGGACAGGTGGAAACACCATATATTTT. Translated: CSVRTGGNTIYF.

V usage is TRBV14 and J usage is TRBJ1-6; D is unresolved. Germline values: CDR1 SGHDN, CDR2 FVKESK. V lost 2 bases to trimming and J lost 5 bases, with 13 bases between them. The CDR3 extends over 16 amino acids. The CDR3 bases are TGTGCCAGCAGCCAACTAGGAGCGGAGGATAATTCACCCCTCCACTTT. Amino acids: CASSQLGAEDNSPLHF. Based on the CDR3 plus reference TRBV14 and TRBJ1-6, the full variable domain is EAGVTQFPSHSVIEKGQTVTLRCDPISGHDNLYWYRRVMGKEIKFLLHFVKESKQDESGMPNNRFLAERTGGTYSTLKVQPAELEDSGVYFCASSQLGAEDNSPLHFGNGTRLTVT.

The CDR3 DNA reads as TGTGCCACCAGCAGAGATTCATATCGCTCTGGGGCCAACGTCCTGACTTTC. It yields the protein CATSRDSYRSGANVLTF. The chain links TRBV15 to TRBJ2-6; no clear D gene. The CDR3 extends over 17 amino acids. Trimming left V 0 bases short and J 0 bases short, with 9 bases between. Germline values: CDR1 LNHNV, CDR2 YYDKDF (reference sequence).

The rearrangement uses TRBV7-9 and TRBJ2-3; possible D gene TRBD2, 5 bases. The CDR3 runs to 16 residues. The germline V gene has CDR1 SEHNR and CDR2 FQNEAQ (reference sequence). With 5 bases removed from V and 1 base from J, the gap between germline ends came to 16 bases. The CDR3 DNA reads TGTGCCAGCAGCCCACCCTGGGAGATGGGCACAGATACGCAGTATTTT. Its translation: CASSPPWEMGTDTQYF.

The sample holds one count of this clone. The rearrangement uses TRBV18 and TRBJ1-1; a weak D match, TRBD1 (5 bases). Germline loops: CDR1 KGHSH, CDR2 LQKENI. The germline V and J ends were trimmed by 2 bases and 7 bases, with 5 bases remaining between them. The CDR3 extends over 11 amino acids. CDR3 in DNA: TGTGCCAGCTCACCAACAGGTGAAGCTTTCTTT. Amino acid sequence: CASSPTGEAFF.

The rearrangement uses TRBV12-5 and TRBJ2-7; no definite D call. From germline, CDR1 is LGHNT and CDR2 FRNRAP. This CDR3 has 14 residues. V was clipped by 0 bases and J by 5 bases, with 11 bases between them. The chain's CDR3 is CASGLVPNMNEQYF. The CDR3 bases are TGTGCTAGTGGTTTGGTACCGAACATGAACGAGCAGTACTTC. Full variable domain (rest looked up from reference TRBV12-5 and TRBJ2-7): DARVTQTPRHKVTEMGQEVTMRCQPILGHNTVFWYRQTMMQGLELLAYFRNRAPLDDSGMPKDRFSAEMPDATLATLKIQPSEPRDSAVYFCASGLVPNMNEQYFGPGTRLTVT.

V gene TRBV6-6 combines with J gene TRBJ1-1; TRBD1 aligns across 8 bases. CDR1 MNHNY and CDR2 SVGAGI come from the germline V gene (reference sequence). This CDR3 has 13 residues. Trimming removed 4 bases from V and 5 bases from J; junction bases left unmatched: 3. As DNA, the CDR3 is TGTGCCAGCAGTTCAAGACAGGGGACTGAAGCTTTCTTT. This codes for CASSSRQGTEAFF.

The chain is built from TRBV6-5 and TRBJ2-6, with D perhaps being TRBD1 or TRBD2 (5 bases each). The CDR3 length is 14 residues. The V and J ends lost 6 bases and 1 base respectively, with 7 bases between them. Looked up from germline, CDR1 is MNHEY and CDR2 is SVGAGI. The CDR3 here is CASRRGSGANVLTF. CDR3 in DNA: TGTGCCAGCAGGAGGGGTTCTGGGGCCAACGTCCTGACTTTC.

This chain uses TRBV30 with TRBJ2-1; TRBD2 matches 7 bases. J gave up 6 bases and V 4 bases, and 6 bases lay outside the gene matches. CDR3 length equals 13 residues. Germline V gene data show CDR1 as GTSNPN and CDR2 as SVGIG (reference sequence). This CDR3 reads CAWIAGMGNEQFF. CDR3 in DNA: TGTGCCTGGATAGCGGGCATGGGCAATGAGCAGTTCTTC.

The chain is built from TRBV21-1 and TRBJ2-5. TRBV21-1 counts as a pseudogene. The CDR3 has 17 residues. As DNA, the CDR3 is TGTGCCAGCAGCAAAAGGTGTGGCGGGACAACTCTCCGGACCCAGTACTTC. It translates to CASSKRCGGTTLRTQYF.